In its sample, the clone carrying this T cell receptor (beta chain) was seen a few times. Its antigen is unidentified. The data stem from a study of beta chain features in type 1 diabetes. V shed 7 bases, J shed 2 bases, and the junction held 7 bases outside the gene matches. Germline V gene sequence: CDR1 SGDLS, CDR2 YYNGEE. The CDR3 totals 14 residues. Each donor gave one heparinised blood draw averaging roughly 120 mL. Investigators reverse transcribed all isolated RNA, so they sequenced expressed TCRB transcripts. The assay was immunoSEQ multiplex PCR, and TCRdb's table has in-frame clones only and misses some. Of hundreds of thousands of clones in the sample, roughly 12% are singletons; the top ten hold over 0.008%. General observations from the study: Among patients with Type 1 diabetes, TCRB CDR3s were moderately but significantly shorter in every one of the four CD4+ subsets. Among patients, naive, central memory and Treg TCRB repertoires appeared more similar than among healthy donors.

This clonotype was sampled from a woman aged 18-30 years with type 1 diabetes. This sequence joins TRBV9 and TRBJ2-5; TRBD1 agrees at 8 bases. The sample comprised naive CD4+ T cells from blood. The CDR3 DNA follows: TGTGCCAGCGGTGGGACAGGTATTCAAGAGACCCAGTACTTC. It is translated as CASGGTGIQETQYF. Filled out from reference TRBV9 and TRBJ2-5, the complete variable domain reads DSGVTQTPKHLITATGQRVTLRCSPRSGDLSVYWYQQSLDQGLQFLIQYYNGEERAKGNILERFSAQQFPDLHSELNLSSLELGDSALYFCASGGTGIQETQYFGPGTRLLVL.